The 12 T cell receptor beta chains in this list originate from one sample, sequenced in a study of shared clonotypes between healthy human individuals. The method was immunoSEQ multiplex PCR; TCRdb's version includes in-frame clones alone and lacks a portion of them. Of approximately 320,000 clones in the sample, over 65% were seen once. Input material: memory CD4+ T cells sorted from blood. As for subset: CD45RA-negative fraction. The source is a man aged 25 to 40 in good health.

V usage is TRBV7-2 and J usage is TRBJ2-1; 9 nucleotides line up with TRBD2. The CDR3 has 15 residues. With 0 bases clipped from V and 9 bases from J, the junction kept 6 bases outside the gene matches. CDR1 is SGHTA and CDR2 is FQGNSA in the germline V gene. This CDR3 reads CASSLARGGTTEQFF. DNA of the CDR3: TGTGCCAGCAGCTTAGCGCGGGGGGGTACAACTGAGCAGTTCTTC.

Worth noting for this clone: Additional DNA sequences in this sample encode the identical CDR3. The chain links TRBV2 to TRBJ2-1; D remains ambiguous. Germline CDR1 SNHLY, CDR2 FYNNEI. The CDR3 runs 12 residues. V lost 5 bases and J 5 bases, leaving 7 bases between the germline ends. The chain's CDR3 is CASSRTDNEQFF. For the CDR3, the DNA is TGTGCCAGCAGTCGAACAGACAATGAGCAGTTCTTC.

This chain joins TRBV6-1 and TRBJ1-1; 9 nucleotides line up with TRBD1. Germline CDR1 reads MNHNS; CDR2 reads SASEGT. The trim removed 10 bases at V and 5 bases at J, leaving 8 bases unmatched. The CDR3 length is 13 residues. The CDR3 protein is CATRDRAWTEAFF. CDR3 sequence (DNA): TGTGCCACAAGGGACAGGGCGTGGACTGAAGCTTTCTTT.

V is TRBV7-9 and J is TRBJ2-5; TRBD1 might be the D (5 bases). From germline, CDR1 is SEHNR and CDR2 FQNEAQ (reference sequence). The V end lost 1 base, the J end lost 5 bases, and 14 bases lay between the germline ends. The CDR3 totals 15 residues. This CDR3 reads CASSLGAGLMETQYF. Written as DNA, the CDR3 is TGTGCCAGCAGCTTAGGGGCAGGGCTGATGGAGACCCAGTACTTC. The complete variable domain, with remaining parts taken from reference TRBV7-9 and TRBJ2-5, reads DTGVSQNPRHKITKRGQNVTFRCDPISEHNRLYWYRQTLGQGPEFLTYFQNEAQLEKSRLLSDRFSAERPKGSFSTLEIQRTEQGDSAMYLCASSLGAGLMETQYFGPGTRLLVL.

The CDR3 sequence is CATLGVAGLSTYNEQFF. The DNA of the CDR3 is TGTGCTACCCTGGGGGTAGCGGGATTATCTACCTACAATGAGCAGTTCTTC. The rearrangement joins TRBV7-9 to TRBJ2-1; TRBD2 matches at 8 bases. Germline V gene sequence: CDR1 SEHNR, CDR2 FQNEAQ (reference sequence). This CDR3 contains 17 residues.

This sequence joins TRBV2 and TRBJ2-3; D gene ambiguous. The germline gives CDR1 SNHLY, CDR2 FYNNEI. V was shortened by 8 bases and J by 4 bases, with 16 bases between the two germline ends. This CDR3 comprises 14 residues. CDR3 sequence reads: CASASLILADTQYF. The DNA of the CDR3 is TGTGCCAGCGCCTCGCTTATTCTTGCAGATACGCAGTATTTT. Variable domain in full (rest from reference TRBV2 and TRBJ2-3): EPEVTQTPSHQVTQMGQEVILRCVPISNHLYFYWYRQILGQKVEFLVSFYNNEISEKSEIFDDQFSVERPDGSNFTLKIRSTKLEDSAMYFCASASLILADTQYFGPGTRLTVL.

The CDR3 spells CASSPGLAAYNEQFF. CDR3 DNA sequence: TGTGCCAGCAGCCCGGGACTAGCGGCCTACAATGAGCAGTTCTTC. V is TRBV6-5 and J is TRBJ2-1; 11 bases map to TRBD2. The germline V gene has CDR1 MNHEY and CDR2 SVGAGI. Trimming removed 6 bases from V and 2 bases from J; junction bases left unmatched: 3. CDR3 length equals 15 residues.

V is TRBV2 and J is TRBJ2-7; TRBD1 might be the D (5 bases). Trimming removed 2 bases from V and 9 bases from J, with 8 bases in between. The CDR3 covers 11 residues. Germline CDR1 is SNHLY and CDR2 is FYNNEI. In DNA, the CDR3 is TGTGCCAGCAGTGAACAGGGCGTGCAGTACTTC. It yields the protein CASSEQGVQYF.

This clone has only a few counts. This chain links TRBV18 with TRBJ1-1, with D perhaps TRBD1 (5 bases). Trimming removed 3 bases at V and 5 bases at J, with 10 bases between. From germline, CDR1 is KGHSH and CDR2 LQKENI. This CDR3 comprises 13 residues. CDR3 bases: TGTGCCAGCTCACCGGAACAGGAGACTGAAGCTTTCTTT. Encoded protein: CASSPEQETEAFF.

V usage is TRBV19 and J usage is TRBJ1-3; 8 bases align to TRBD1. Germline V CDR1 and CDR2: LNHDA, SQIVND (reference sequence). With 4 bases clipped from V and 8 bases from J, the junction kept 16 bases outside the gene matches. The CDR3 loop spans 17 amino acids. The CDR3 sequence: CASSTSLLRTGRDTIYF. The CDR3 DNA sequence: TGTGCCAGTAGTACCTCTCTCCTTCGGACAGGGAGGGACACCATATATTTT.

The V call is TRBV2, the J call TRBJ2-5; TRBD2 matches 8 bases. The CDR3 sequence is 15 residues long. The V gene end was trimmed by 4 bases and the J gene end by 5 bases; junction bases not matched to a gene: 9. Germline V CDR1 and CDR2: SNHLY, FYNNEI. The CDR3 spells CASSGNGRAGETQYF. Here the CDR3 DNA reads TGTGCCAGCAGTGGGAACGGGAGGGCCGGGGAGACCCAGTACTTC.

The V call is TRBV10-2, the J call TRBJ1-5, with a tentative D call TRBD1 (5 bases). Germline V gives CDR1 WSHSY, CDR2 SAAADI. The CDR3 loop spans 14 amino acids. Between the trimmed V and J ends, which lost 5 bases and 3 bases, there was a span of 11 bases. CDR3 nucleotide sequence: TGCGCCAGCAGTTTAGGGGCTAACAATCAGCCCCAGCATTTT. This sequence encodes CASSLGANNQPQHF.